The following is a TCR beta chain sequence with its context. The data were produced by immunoSEQ multiplex PCR, yet TCRdb's version contains in-frame clones alone and is incomplete. The data contain over a million clones, roughly 70% of them seen just once; the ten biggest clones take up approximately 1.5%. The record originates from a study of shared clonotypes between healthy human individuals. In the study overall: A few men and a couple of women, aged 18 to 49, were donors. For every donor, three CD4 naive, three CD4 memory, two CD8 naive and one CD8 memory plates were used.

V gave up 0 bases and J gave up 6 bases, with 10 bases separating them. Germline CDR1 reads SGHNT; CDR2 reads YYREEE (reference sequence). CDR3 length: 13 amino acids. V gene TRBV5-4 combines with J gene TRBJ2-7; D gene unclear. The clonotype was recovered from a man between 18 and 35 years old in good health. The sample comprised memory CD4+ T cells sorted from blood. Indicated subset: CD45RA-negative fraction. The CDR3 reads CASSLAATGEQYF. DNA of the CDR3: TGTGCCAGCAGCTTGGCCGCCACCGGCGAGCAGTACTTC.